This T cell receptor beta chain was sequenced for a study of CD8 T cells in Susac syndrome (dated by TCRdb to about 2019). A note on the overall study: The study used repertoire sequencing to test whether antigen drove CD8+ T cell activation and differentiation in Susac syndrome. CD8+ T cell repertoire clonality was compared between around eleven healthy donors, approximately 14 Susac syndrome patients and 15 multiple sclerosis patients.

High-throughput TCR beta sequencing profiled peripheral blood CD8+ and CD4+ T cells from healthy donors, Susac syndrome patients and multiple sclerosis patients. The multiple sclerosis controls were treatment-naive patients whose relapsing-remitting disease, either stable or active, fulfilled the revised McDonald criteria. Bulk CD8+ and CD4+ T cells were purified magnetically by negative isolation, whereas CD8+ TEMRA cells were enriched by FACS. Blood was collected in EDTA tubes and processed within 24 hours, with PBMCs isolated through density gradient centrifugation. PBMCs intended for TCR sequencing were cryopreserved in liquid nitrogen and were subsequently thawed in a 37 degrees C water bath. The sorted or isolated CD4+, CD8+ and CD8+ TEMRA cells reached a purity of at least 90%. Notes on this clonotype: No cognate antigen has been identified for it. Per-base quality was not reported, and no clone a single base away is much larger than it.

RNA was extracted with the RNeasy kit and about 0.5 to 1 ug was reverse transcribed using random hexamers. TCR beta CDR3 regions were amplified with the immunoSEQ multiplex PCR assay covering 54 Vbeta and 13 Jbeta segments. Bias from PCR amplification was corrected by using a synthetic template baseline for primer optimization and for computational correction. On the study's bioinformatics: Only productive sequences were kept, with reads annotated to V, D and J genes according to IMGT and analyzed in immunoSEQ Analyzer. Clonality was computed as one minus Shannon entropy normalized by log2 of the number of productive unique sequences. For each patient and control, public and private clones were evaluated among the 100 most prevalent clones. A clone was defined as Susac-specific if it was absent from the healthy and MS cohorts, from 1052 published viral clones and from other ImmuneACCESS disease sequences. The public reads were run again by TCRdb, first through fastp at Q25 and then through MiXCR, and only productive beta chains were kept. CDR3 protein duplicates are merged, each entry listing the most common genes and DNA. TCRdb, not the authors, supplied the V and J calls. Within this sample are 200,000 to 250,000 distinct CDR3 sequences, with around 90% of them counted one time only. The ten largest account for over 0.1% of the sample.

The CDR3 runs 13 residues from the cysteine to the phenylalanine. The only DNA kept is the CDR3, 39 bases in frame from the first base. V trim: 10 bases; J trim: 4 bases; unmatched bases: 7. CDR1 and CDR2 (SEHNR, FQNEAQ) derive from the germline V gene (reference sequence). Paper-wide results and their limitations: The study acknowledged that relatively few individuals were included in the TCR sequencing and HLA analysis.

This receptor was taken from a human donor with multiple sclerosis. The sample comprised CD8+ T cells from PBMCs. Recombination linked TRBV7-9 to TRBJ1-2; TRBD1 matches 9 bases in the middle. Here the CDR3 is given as CAINRDRAYGYTF. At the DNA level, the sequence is TGTGCCATCAACCGGGACAGGGCCTATGGCTACACCTTC.